This T cell receptor (beta chain) is from a study of CD4+ T cells in melanoma. CDR1 and CDR2 (germline): SGHRS, YFSETQ. V was cut by 2 bases and J by 6 bases, with 15 bases left in between. The length of the CDR3 is 15 residues. Data came from immunoSEQ multiplex PCR; TCRdb stores just in-frame clones and leaves some out. The data contain over 100,000 clones, roughly 90% of them seen just once; the ten biggest clones take up 3% to 4%. Sequenced material: peripheral blood. This TCR came from a human donor with melanoma. V is TRBV5-1 and J is TRBJ2-1; D unresolved. The CDR3 DNA reads as TGCGCCAGCAGCTTCCTAATCGGGTCTGGCAATGAGCAGTTCTTC. Protein: CASSFLIGSGNEQFF.